What follows are 30 T cell receptor beta chains derived from one specimen sequenced in a study of radiotherapy plus CTLA-4 blockade in lung cancer. Some clones are missing from TCRdb's copy, which holds only in-frame ones; the method was immunoSEQ multiplex PCR. The sample lists tens of thousands of clones; approximately 80% were seen once. The specimen was peripheral blood, collected from a patient treated with radiotherapy plus ipilimumab. The receptors stem from a human donor with non-small cell lung cancer who had a partial response to radiotherapy plus ipilimumab.

The chain carries TRBV4-2 and TRBJ2-7, with TRBD1 matching 8 bases. The trim removed 0 bases at V and 2 bases at J, leaving 3 bases unmatched. The CDR3 totals 15 residues. CDR1 is LGHNA and CDR2 is YNFKEQ in the germline V gene. CDR3 in amino acids: CASSQDLGQAYEQYF. Written as DNA, the CDR3 is TGTGCCAGCAGCCAAGATTTGGGACAGGCCTACGAGCAGTACTTC.

The J gene is TRBJ1-1, the V gene TRBV6-5; D remains ambiguous. V lost 5 bases to trimming and J lost 5 bases, with 15 bases between them. CDR1 MNHEY and CDR2 SVGAGI come from the germline V gene. The CDR3 runs to 14 residues. The CDR3 sequence is CASSRGNRGTEAFF. The CDR3 DNA reads TGTGCCAGCAGTAGAGGGAATCGTGGAACTGAAGCTTTCTTT.

The gene calls are TRBV4-1 and TRBJ2-7; TRBD2 is a possible D gene (6 bases). CDR3 length: 13 amino acids. CDR1 and CDR2 (germline): MGHRA, YSYEKL. Deletions cut 3 bases from V and 0 bases from J, with 6 bases between. CDR3 in DNA: TGCGCCAGCAGCCACGGGAGCTCCTACGAGCAGTACTTC. This translates into CASSHGSSYEQYF.

The chain combines TRBV5-1 with TRBJ2-3; the D gene is possibly TRBD2 (7 bases). Germline values: CDR1 SGHRS, CDR2 YFSETQ. The CDR3 loop spans 16 amino acids. Between the trimmed V and J ends, which lost 0 bases and 4 bases, there was a span of 15 bases. The CDR3 is CASSLEGGRYADTQYF. CDR3 nucleotides: TGCGCCAGCAGCTTGGAGGGGGGGCGGTACGCAGATACGCAGTATTTT.

This clone was picked up one time. Sequence at one end of the junction differs from germline and may be a read error. The chain carries TRBV2 and TRBJ2-1, with D perhaps matching TRBD2 (7 bases). The CDR3 length is 15 residues. The V gene's germline CDR1 is SNHLY and CDR2 FYNNEI. CDR3: CASSEGRGHWDEQFF. The CDR3 nucleotides read TGTGCCAGCAGCGAAGGGCGGGGGCACTGGGATGAGCAGTTCTTC.

This clone was detected once. The CDR3 loop is CATSKTGGSDEQYF. CDR3 DNA: TGTGCCACCAGCAAAACAGGGGGCTCGGACGAGCAGTACTTC. The V and J genes are TRBV15 and TRBJ2-7; 9 bases map to TRBD1. Per germline, CDR1 LNHNV and CDR2 YYDKDF (reference sequence). The CDR3 is 14 amino acids. The ends lost 4 bases at V and 5 bases at J; junction bases unmatched: 6.

This clone was picked up a small number of times. V and J are TRBV11-1 and TRBJ2-1; 10 bases match TRBD2. Germline CDR1 and CDR2: SGHAT and FQDESV (reference sequence). CDR3 length equals 14 residues. V lost 5 bases, J lost 4 bases, and 2 bases stayed unmatched. The CDR3, as DNA: TGTGCCAGCAGCCAGACTAGCGGGTACAATGAGCAGTTCTTC. Protein: CASSQTSGYNEQFF.

This chain connects TRBV28 to TRBJ2-4; 9 bases align to TRBD2. CDR3 size: 18 residues. Germline V gene data show CDR1 as MDHEN and CDR2 as SYDVKM. J gave up 0 bases and V 6 bases, and 12 bases lay outside the gene matches. DNA of the CDR3: TGTGCCAGCAGCGACTCGCGAGCGGGGGGTCTAGCCAAAAACATTCAGTACTTC. Encoded protein: CASSDSRAGGLAKNIQYF.

J is TRBJ2-2 and V is TRBV27, with D maybe TRBD1 (5 bases). Germline V CDR1 and CDR2: MNHEY, SMNVEV (reference sequence). V lost 5 bases and J lost 5, with 12 bases in between. The CDR3 has 14 amino acids. The CDR3 here is CASSRVAGTGELFF. In DNA, the CDR3 is TGTGCCAGCAGTAGGGTAGCAGGGACCGGGGAGCTGTTTTTT.

The gene calls are TRBV5-1 and TRBJ1-6; D gene unclear. Trimming took off 1 base at V and 8 bases at J, with 10 bases between the two ends. The CDR3 extends over 14 amino acids. The germline V gene has CDR1 SGHRS and CDR2 YFSETQ. The CDR3 bases are TGCGCCAGCAGCTTGAGGTCCCGGGATTCACCCCTCCACTTT. Its translation: CASSLRSRDSPLHF.

CDR3 sequence: CARSRDRGTYEQYF. DNA of the CDR3: TGCGCCAGATCCCGGGACAGGGGAACCTACGAGCAGTACTTC. V gene TRBV5-1 combines with J gene TRBJ2-5, with 10 bases matching TRBD1. The J call may not be correct, given that the DNA end is closer to TRBJ2-7. The CDR3 has 14 residues. Germline V gives CDR1 SGHRS, CDR2 YFSETQ.

This sequence joins TRBV19 and TRBJ2-7; D may be TRBD1 (6 bases). Trimming took 3 bases from V and 9 from J, leaving 18 bases between them. This CDR3 comprises 14 residues. Germline V gene sequence: CDR1 LNHDA, CDR2 SQIVND (reference sequence). This CDR3 is CASSIPGTRQMQYF. The CDR3, as DNA: TGTGCCAGTAGTATCCCTGGGACAAGACAAATGCAGTACTTC.

The chain recombines TRBV5-1 with TRBJ1-2; D possibly corresponds to TRBD1 (5 bases). This CDR3 comprises 12 residues. V gave up 4 bases and J gave up 8 bases, with 12 bases separating them. Looked up from germline, CDR1 is SGHRS and CDR2 is YFSETQ. As DNA, the CDR3 is TGCGCCAGCAGCCCCTTTGGGGGGGGCTACACCTTC. Translation gives CASSPFGGGYTF.

The chain links TRBV19 to TRBJ1-6, with D perhaps TRBD1 (6 bases). The CDR3 runs to 15 residues. V lost 5 bases, J lost 9 bases, and 17 bases lay in between. Per the germline V gene, CDR1 is LNHDA and CDR2 is SQIVND (reference sequence). This chain's CDR3 is CASSQGQGQTSPLHF. CDR3 sequence (DNA): TGTGCCAGTAGTCAAGGTCAGGGACAAACTTCACCCCTCCACTTT.

The chain links TRBV6-4 to TRBJ2-3; D remains ambiguous. With 4 bases removed from V and 4 bases from J, the gap between germline ends came to 12 bases. The length of the CDR3 is 14 residues. CDR1 and CDR2 from the germline V gene are MRHNA and SNTAGT. CDR3: CASSVRPPPDTQYF. In DNA, the CDR3 is TGTGCCAGCAGTGTCAGGCCCCCGCCAGATACGCAGTATTTT.

The V and J genes are TRBV28 and TRBJ2-7, with 10 bases matching TRBD1. The CDR3 runs 13 residues. The V gene end was trimmed by 8 bases and the J gene end by 3 bases; junction bases not matched to a gene: 4. CDR1 and CDR2 (germline): MDHEN, SYDVKM. CDR3 coding DNA: TGTGCCAGCGGGGGGACAGGGGACTACGAGCAGTACTTC. Translating gives CASGGTGDYEQYF.

J is TRBJ2-2 and V is TRBV7-2; possibly TRBD2 for D (6 bases). Germline V gene data show CDR1 as SGHTA and CDR2 as FQGNSA. The CDR3 totals 15 residues. V lost 2 bases to trimming and J lost 4 bases, with 11 bases between them. The CDR3 loop reads CASSLTSHPTGELFF. The CDR3 DNA reads TGTGCCAGCAGCTTAACTAGCCACCCCACCGGGGAGCTGTTTTTT. Supplemented by reference TRBV7-2 and TRBJ2-2, the full variable domain reads GAGVSQSPSNKVTEKGKDVELRCDPISGHTALYWYRQSLGQGLEFLIYFQGNSAPDKSGLPSDRFSAERTGGSVSTLTIQRTQQEDSAVYLCASSLTSHPTGELFFGEGSRLTVL.

The rearrangement uses TRBV5-1 and TRBJ1-2; TRBD1 is a possible D gene (6 bases). Germline loops: CDR1 SGHRS, CDR2 YFSETQ. This CDR3 is 14 amino acids long. Trimming took off 4 bases at V and 8 bases at J, with 18 bases between the two ends. The CDR3, as DNA: TGCGCCAGCAGCCGGGGTGGGGGCGCGGAAGGCTACACCTTC. Translated: CASSRGGGAEGYTF.

The chain has TRBV7-8 and TRBJ2-7; 10 bases agree with TRBD2. This CDR3 spans 18 amino acids. Germline loops: CDR1 SGHVS, CDR2 FQNEAQ. J lost 1 base, V lost 5 bases, and 14 bases had no gene match. The CDR3 reads CASSQGQATSGRSYEQYF. The CDR3 DNA follows: TGTGCCAGCAGCCAAGGGCAAGCGACTAGCGGGCGTTCCTACGAGCAGTACTTC.

The J gene is TRBJ1-6, the V gene TRBV7-3, with 7 bases that match TRBD1. This CDR3 is built from 13 residues. The junction had 5 bases not matched to a gene; V was cut back by 5 bases and J by 10 bases. Germline-derived CDR1 and CDR2 are SGHTA and FQGTGA. CDR3 sequence reads: CASSPRQGSPLHF. The CDR3 nucleotides are TGTGCCAGCAGCCCAAGACAGGGATCACCCCTCCACTTT.

The rearrangement uses TRBV5-1 and TRBJ2-2; 8 bases map to TRBD1. Germline values: CDR1 SGHRS, CDR2 YFSETQ. V dropped 4 bases and J dropped 2; count of bases not matched to a gene: 13. The CDR3 has 18 amino acids. CDR3 sequence: CASSPTTGGLTNTGELFF. CDR3 nucleotides: TGCGCCAGCAGCCCTACCACAGGGGGACTGACTAACACCGGGGAGCTGTTTTTT.

The CDR3 DNA follows: TGCGCCAGCAGGATAGCGGGGGCGATACAAGAGACCCAGTACTTC. Translating gives CASRIAGAIQETQYF. The gene calls are TRBV5-1 and TRBJ2-5; 9 bases line up with TRBD2. CDR3 length: 15 amino acids. The J segment lost 2 bases and the V segment lost 5 bases, leaving 7 bases of the junction unmatched. Germline V gene lookup returns CDR1 SGHRS and CDR2 YFSETQ.

The chain has TRBV9 and TRBJ2-7; TRBD2 matches 10 bases. Germline V gives CDR1 SGDLS, CDR2 YYNGEE. The CDR3 has 16 residues. V dropped 0 bases and J dropped 4; count of bases not matched to a gene: 7. The CDR3 DNA sequence: TGTGCCAGCAGCGTAGAGCCTAGCGGGAGTCTTTACGAGCAGTACTTC. Its translation: CASSVEPSGSLYEQYF. Looking up the rest from reference TRBV9 and TRBJ2-7 gives the full variable domain: DSGVTQTPKHLITATGQRVTLRCSPRSGDLSVYWYQQSLDQGLQFLIQYYNGEERAKGNILERFSAQQFPDLHSELNLSSLELGDSALYFCASSVEPSGSLYEQYFGPGTRLTVT.

This rearrangement joins TRBV11-2 to TRBJ2-7, with 7 positions matching TRBD1. CDR3 length: 14 residues. Trimming at V came to 5 bases and at J to 7 bases, leaving 11 bases not matched to a gene. Per germline, CDR1 SGHAT and CDR2 FQNNGV. The CDR3 spells CASSKGTVIGEQYF. Written as DNA, the CDR3 is TGTGCCAGCAGCAAAGGGACAGTTATCGGGGAGCAGTACTTC.

The rearrangement joins TRBV9 to TRBJ2-5; 12 bases are a match to TRBD2. This CDR3 comprises 15 residues. Germline V CDR1 and CDR2: SGDLS, YYNGEE. The J segment lost 5 bases and the V segment lost 3 bases, leaving 5 bases of the junction unmatched. This chain's CDR3 is CASSGLAGEGETQYF. The CDR3, as DNA: TGTGCCAGCAGCGGACTAGCGGGGGAAGGGGAGACCCAGTACTTC.

V and J are TRBV27 and TRBJ1-2; the D gene is possibly TRBD1 (6 bases). From germline, CDR1 is MNHEY and CDR2 SMNVEV (reference sequence). The CDR3 has 14 amino acids. V was shortened by 9 bases and J by 4 bases, with 18 bases between the two germline ends. In DNA form, the CDR3 reads TGTGCCAGTAGCGTAGGCAGGGGTTCCTATGGCTACACCTTC. It yields the protein CASSVGRGSYGYTF.

DNA for the CDR3: TGTGCCAGCAGCCAAAGAAGGGGGCGGCTTGACACTGAAGCTTTCTTT. Its protein is CASSQRRGRLDTEAFF. This chain uses TRBV14 with TRBJ1-1; 7 positions match TRBD1. Germline-derived CDR1 and CDR2 are SGHDN and FVKESK. The CDR3 is 16 residues long. V trimming: 2 bases; J trimming: 3 bases; junction bases outside the gene matches: 9.

The CDR3 coding sequence is TGTGCCAGCAGCGCCAGACAGGGGCCCGGAAACACCATATATTTT. Protein: CASSARQGPGNTIYF. V usage is TRBV11-2 and J usage is TRBJ1-3, with 8 bases identical to TRBD1. With 5 bases clipped from V and 4 bases from J, the junction kept 7 bases outside the gene matches. This CDR3 comprises 15 residues. Germline V gives CDR1 SGHAT, CDR2 FQNNGV.

This chain uses TRBV9 with TRBJ2-2, with a possible D match to TRBD2 (6 bases). This CDR3 has 16 amino acids. The germline V and J ends were trimmed by 6 bases and 4 bases, with 19 bases remaining between them. Germline loops: CDR1 SGDLS, CDR2 YYNGEE. CDR3 in DNA: TGTGCCAGCACCCAGGGAGCTAGCGAGTTCACCGGGGAGCTGTTTTTT. Encoded protein: CASTQGASEFTGELFF.

The chain combines TRBV7-3 with TRBJ2-1; TRBD2 matches 9 bases. This CDR3 has 15 residues. Trimming removed 1 base from V and 9 bases from J; junction bases left unmatched: 7. Germline lookup yields CDR1 SGHTA and CDR2 FQGTGA. In nucleotides, the CDR3 is TGTGCCAGCAGCTTAAAAGGCGGGGGGGCCGCTGAGCAGTTCTTC. This gives the protein CASSLKGGGAAEQFF.